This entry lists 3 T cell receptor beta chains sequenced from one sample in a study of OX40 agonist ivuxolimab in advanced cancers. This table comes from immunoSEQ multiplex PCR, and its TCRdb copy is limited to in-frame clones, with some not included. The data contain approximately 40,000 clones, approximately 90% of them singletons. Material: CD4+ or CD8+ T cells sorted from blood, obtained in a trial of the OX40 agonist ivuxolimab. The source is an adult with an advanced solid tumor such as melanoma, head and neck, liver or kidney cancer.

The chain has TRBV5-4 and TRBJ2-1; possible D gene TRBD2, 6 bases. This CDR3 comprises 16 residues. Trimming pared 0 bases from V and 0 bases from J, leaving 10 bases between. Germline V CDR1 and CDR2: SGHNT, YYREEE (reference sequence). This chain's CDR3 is CASSLGGTRSYNEQFF. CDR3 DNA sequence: TGTGCCAGCAGCTTGGGCGGGACTCGCTCCTACAATGAGCAGTTCTTC.

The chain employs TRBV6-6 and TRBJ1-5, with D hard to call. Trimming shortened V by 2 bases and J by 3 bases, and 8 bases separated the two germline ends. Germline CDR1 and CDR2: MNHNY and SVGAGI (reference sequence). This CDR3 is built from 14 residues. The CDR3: CASSYRPANQPQHF. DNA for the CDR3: TGTGCCAGCAGTTACCGGCCCGCCAATCAGCCCCAGCATTTT.

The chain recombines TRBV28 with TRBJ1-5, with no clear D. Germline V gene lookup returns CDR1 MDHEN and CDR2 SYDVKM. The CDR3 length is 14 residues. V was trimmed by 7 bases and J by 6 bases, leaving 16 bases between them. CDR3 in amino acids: CASKGLPLGQPQHF. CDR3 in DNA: TGTGCCAGCAAGGGTTTGCCCCTCGGTCAGCCCCAGCATTTT.